This TCR beta chain was retrieved from a study of radiotherapy plus CTLA-4 blockade in lung cancer. V was trimmed by 4 bases and J by 7 bases, leaving 14 bases between them. CDR3 length equals 14 residues. The V gene's germline CDR1 is SGHKS and CDR2 YYEKEE (reference sequence). TCRdb's table, derived via immunoSEQ multiplex PCR, lists solely in-frame clones and lacks some. The data show fewer than 40,000 clones, over 65% seen once. The rearrangement uses TRBV5-5 and TRBJ1-4, with D unresolved. The sequences come from peripheral blood, collected from a patient treated with radiotherapy plus ipilimumab. The receptor comes from a human donor with non-small cell lung cancer who had stable disease on radiotherapy plus ipilimumab. The CDR3 DNA sequence: TGTGCCAGCAGCCCCCGGGCAGCTAGTGAAAAACTGTTTTTT. Its protein product is CASSPRAASEKLFF.